This T cell receptor (beta chain) was profiled in a study of read filtering for tumor transcriptome and immune sequencing. Study in general: The cohort had approximately 16 men and approximately 14 women aged roughly 47 to 85, mean around 63 years. After DNase treatment, RNA was made into whole-transcriptome libraries.

This CDR3 comprises 14 residues. With 3 bases removed from V and 0 bases from J, the gap between germline ends came to 7 bases. Per the germline V gene, CDR1 is SGHTA and CDR2 is FQGNSA. This library used about 360 ng RNA and molecular barcoded adaptors spanning alpha/delta and beta/gamma chains. TCRdb reprocessed the reads via MiXCR and lists one record per CDR3 protein. The sample has 90,000 to 95,000 distinct CDR3 sequences; 20% to 25% are singletons. Input material: a population of CD138-negative cells sorted from bone marrow. J is TRBJ2-3 and V is TRBV7-2; D remains ambiguous. This receptor was taken from a donor aged 40 or older with multiple myeloma. In DNA, the CDR3 is TGTGCCAGCAGCTTCGGCTGGAGCACAGATACGCAGTATTTT. Translation: CASSFGWSTDTQYF.